The T cell receptor (beta chain) described here comes from a study of blood T cell repertoires in COVID-19. On the study more broadly: The United States, Italy and Spain were the sources of the acute and convalescent COVID-19 samples. PBMCs, B-cell-depleted T cells, or T cells were the source of the cDNA or gDNA that made up the material.

The germline CDR1 and CDR2 sequences are WSHSY and SAAADI. Deletions cut 3 bases from V and 10 bases from J, with 7 bases between. The CDR3 loop spans 11 amino acids. Original analysis: By means of reference gene primer amplification, nucleated cell counts were estimated. TCRdb's copy holds only in-frame clones and misses some; the assay was immunoSEQ multiplex PCR. V and J calls and clone size are those listed in that table; D and trimming were worked out from the DNA. The sample consists of under 150,000 clones, over 75% of them appearing once. The clonotype was recovered from a woman in her 50s with acute or convalescent COVID-19. The rearrangement uses TRBV10-2 and TRBJ2-4; unclear D gene. Sequenced sample: peripheral blood. In DNA form, the CDR3 reads TGCGCCAGCAGTGAAAAATCTATTCAGTACTTC. Its translation is CASSEKSIQYF.